This TCR beta chain stems from a study of blood T cells in healthy people across ages. Primers used in a second PCR of roughly 6 to 11 cycles were a sample-barcoded 5' primer and a J-beta primer mix. A single record per CDR3 protein comes from TCRdb applying MiXCR to the 5' RACE reads. Here the sample spans approximately 490,000 distinct CDR3 sequences, 24% being singletons. The study's findings and limits: Naive T cell percentage showed a strong correlation with TCR beta diversity.

This clonotype was seen a few times. Its specificity is unknown. The same data also contributed to another study, on T cells of mothers and their children. According to that study: Donation was provided by three healthy Caucasian mothers along with their six children.

Sequencing used blood. The origin of this receptor is a boy aged 5-17 years in good health.

The CDR3 coding sequence is TGTGCCAGCAGTACTGGACTAGCGGGGCCGCAGGGCAATGAGCAGTTCTTC. Amino acid sequence: CASSTGLAGPQGNEQFF. This chain joins TRBV6-5 and TRBJ2-5; TRBD2 matches at 12 bases. The better agreement between TRBJ2-1 and the DNA end casts doubt on the J call. The germline gives CDR1 MNHEY, CDR2 SVGAGI. CDR3 length: 17 amino acids.